The entry below describes one TCR beta chain. The antigen remains unidentified. The data belong to a study of shared clonotypes between healthy human individuals. For the study at large: Per-donor plates numbered three CD4 naive, three CD4 memory, two CD8 naive and one CD8 memory.

Generated by immunoSEQ multiplex PCR, the TCRdb table keeps only in-frame clones and is missing some. The repertoire includes roughly 2.6 million clones, roughly 92% of them detected once, and around 0.14% sits in the top ten. V dropped 2 bases and J dropped 0 bases, with 16 bases sitting between them. Germline assignment: CDR1 LNHDA and CDR2 SQIVND (reference sequence). There are 17 residues in the CDR3. Notes on the study in general: Rarefaction exposed incomplete sorted-subset sequencing despite large depth.

The sequencing input was naive CD4+ T cells sorted from blood. Subset: CD45RA+ positively selected. The rearrangement joins TRBV19 to TRBJ2-5; no reliable D call. The sequence derives from a man in his late teens or twenties in good health. The CDR3 bases are TGTGCCAGTAGTATAATCCCCGGAACCCGGTACCAAGAGACCCAGTACTTC. It encodes CASSIIPGTRYQETQYF.